This T cell receptor beta chain was captured in a study of cytomegalovirus exposure and HLA in healthy donors. Study as a whole: Across around 400 genotyped donors, 81% landed in the Caucasian-associated ancestry cluster.

Whole-study findings and limits: Altogether, some 170 TCR beta chains were recorded as cytomegalovirus-associated. Through in vitro validation, three CMV-associated chains were shown to be specific for CMV antigens.

Comment on this clone: The antigen remains unidentified.

CDR1 DFQATT and CDR2 SNEGSKA come from the germline V gene (reference sequence). Trimming took off 6 bases at V and 6 bases at J, with 12 bases between the two ends. The CDR3 is 11 amino acids. The PCR contained 60 Vbeta and 13 Jbeta primers. Measured with immunoSEQ multiplex PCR; TCRdb has only the in-frame clones, and not every one. The table lists roughly 130,000 clones, under 85% of them singletons. This TCR derives from a woman between 50 and 59 years old in good health and CMV-seropositive. Sequencing was done on a sample of PBMCs. V usage is TRBV20-1 and J usage is TRBJ2-7; D is unresolved. CDR3 bases: TGCAGTGCCAGTGCTGCTGCCGAGCAGTACTTC. As protein: CSASAAAEQYF.